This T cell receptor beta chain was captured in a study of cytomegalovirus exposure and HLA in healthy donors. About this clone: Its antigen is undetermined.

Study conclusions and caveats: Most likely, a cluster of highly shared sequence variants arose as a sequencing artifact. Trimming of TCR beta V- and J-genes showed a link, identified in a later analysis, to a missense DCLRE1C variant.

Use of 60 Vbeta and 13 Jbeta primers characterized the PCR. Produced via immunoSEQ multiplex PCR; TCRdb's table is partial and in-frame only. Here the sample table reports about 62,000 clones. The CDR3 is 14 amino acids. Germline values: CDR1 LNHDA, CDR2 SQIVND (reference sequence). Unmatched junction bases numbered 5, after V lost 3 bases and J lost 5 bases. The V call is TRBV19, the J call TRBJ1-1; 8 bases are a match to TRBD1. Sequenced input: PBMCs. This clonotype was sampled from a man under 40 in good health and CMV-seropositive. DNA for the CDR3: TGTGCCAGTAGTATTCCTTGGACAGGGACTGAAGCTTTCTTT. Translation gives CASSIPWTGTEAFF.